This passage covers 21 T cell receptor beta chains from one sample sequenced in a study of blood T cell repertoires in COVID-19. The repertoire was sequenced with immunoSEQ multiplex PCR; TCRdb's copy has only in-frame clones and lacks some. Among about 95,000 clones listed, around 90% were seen once. Sequenced input: peripheral blood. These receptors were obtained from a woman in her forties or fifties in a cohort sampled during active COVID-19.

This clone was counted a single time. The same CDR3 is also encoded by other DNA sequences in this sample. V is TRBV7-3 and J is TRBJ2-2, with 7 bases matching TRBD2. This CDR3 is 15 amino acids long. V dropped 1 base and J dropped 5; count of bases not matched to a gene: 4. Germline assignment: CDR1 SGHTA and CDR2 FQGTGA. CDR3 DNA sequence: TGTGCCAGCAGCTTAATTCCCGGGGGGACCGGGGAGCTGTTTTTT. This codes for CASSLIPGGTGELFF.

This chain links TRBV5-1 with TRBJ2-5; no clear D gene. The length of the CDR3 is 14 residues. Germline V gene lookup returns CDR1 SGHRS and CDR2 YFSETQ. Trimming pared 1 base from V and 2 bases from J, leaving 9 bases between. The CDR3 protein is CASSLLRFQETQYF. CDR3 coding DNA: TGCGCCAGCAGCTTGCTACGATTTCAAGAGACCCAGTACTTC.

The chain is built from TRBV11-3 and TRBJ2-4; the D gene is possibly TRBD1 (5 bases). The CDR3 spans 16 residues. Germline V gives CDR1 SGHNT, CDR2 YENEEA. Trimming cost V 5 bases and J 0 bases, with 14 bases left between them. CDR3 residues: CASSGESQGAKNIQYF. In DNA form, the CDR3 reads TGTGCCAGCAGCGGCGAATCTCAGGGAGCCAAAAACATTCAGTACTTC.

This chain uses TRBV10-3 with TRBJ1-1; TRBD1 matches at 9 bases. Trimming took 6 bases from V and 5 from J; bases not matched to a gene: 10. CDR1 and CDR2 from the germline V gene are ENHRY and SYGVKD. This CDR3 has 15 amino acids. The DNA for the CDR3 is TGTGCCATCAGCGAACCGGGACAGGGTAAGACTGAAGCTTTCTTT. It specifies CAISEPGQGKTEAFF.

The chain employs TRBV6-5 and TRBJ2-7; TRBD2 agrees at 11 bases. This CDR3 spans 14 amino acids. V gave up 6 bases and J gave up 4 bases; unmatched junction bases: 5. Germline values: CDR1 MNHEY, CDR2 SVGAGI. This chain's CDR3 is CASSLAGGSYEQYF. The CDR3 nucleotides read TGTGCCAGCAGCCTAGCGGGAGGTTCTTACGAGCAGTACTTC.

The chain employs TRBV7-2 and TRBJ1-1; 8 bases are shared with TRBD1. Germline V gives CDR1 SGHTA, CDR2 FQGNSA. The length of the CDR3 is 17 residues. Trimming removed 4 bases from V and 1 base from J; junction bases left unmatched: 11. CDR3 sequence (DNA): TGTGCCAGCAGCTCGGGACAGGCCATTGTCGGGAACACTGAAGCTTTCTTT. Translated, it gives CASSSGQAIVGNTEAFF.

The chain couples TRBV11-2 to TRBJ1-6; tentatively, D is TRBD1 (6 bases). V shed 5 bases and J shed 10 bases, with 18 bases lying between them. Per germline, CDR1 SGHAT and CDR2 FQNNGV. The CDR3 length is 15 residues. The CDR3 bases are TGTGCCAGCAGCGCCCCGAGGGGGTTCGGCTCACCCCTCCACTTT. This codes for CASSAPRGFGSPLHF.

The rearrangement links TRBV5-1 to TRBJ2-3, with D perhaps TRBD1 (6 bases). Germline CDR1 and CDR2: SGHRS and YFSETQ. The CDR3 has 15 amino acids. The germline V and J ends were trimmed by 7 bases and 3 bases, with 18 bases remaining between them. CDR3 residues: CASCHRDKPTDTQYF. CDR3 nucleotide sequence: TGCGCCAGCTGCCACCGGGACAAGCCAACAGATACGCAGTATTTT.

The chain carries TRBV18 and TRBJ1-6; 9 nucleotides align to TRBD1. This CDR3 region has 16 residues. Unmatched junction bases numbered 8, after V lost 3 bases and J lost 8 bases. The V gene's germline CDR1 is KGHSH and CDR2 LQKENI. Here the CDR3 reads CASSPTETGGDSPLHF. The CDR3 region has the DNA TGTGCCAGCTCACCTACGGAGACAGGGGGGGATTCACCCCTCCACTTT.

The V gene is TRBV7-9, the J gene TRBJ2-1; 7 bases fit TRBD2. V shed 5 bases, J shed 6 bases, and the junction held 10 bases outside the gene matches. Germline CDR1 and CDR2: SEHNR and FQNEAQ (reference sequence). This CDR3 contains 15 residues. Here the CDR3 DNA reads TGTGCCAGCAGCCCGGGCGGGGGTAGTGCCAATGAGCAGTTCTTC. Translation gives CASSPGGGSANEQFF.

The V gene is TRBV7-9, the J gene TRBJ1-2; perhaps TRBD1 as D (5 bases). The CDR3 extends over 13 amino acids. CDR1 is SEHNR, CDR2 FQNEAQ, per germline (reference sequence). V lost 7 bases and J 6 bases, leaving 15 bases between the germline ends. The CDR3: CASTEAGLHGYTF. For the CDR3, the DNA is TGTGCCAGCACGGAAGCAGGGTTACATGGCTACACCTTC.

V usage is TRBV4-1 and J usage is TRBJ1-5, with a weak D call TRBD1 (6 bases). Germline loops: CDR1 MGHRA, CDR2 YSYEKL. V was cut by 10 bases and J by 2 bases, with 15 bases left in between. CDR3 size: 14 residues. CDR3 nucleotides: TGCGCCACCGGGCAGGGGTTGGGCAATCAGCCCCAGCATTTT. Amino acid sequence: CATGQGLGNQPQHF.

The gene calls are TRBV28 and TRBJ1-2; TRBD1 is a possible D gene (5 bases). The CDR3 sequence is 13 residues long. V was clipped by 6 bases and J by 4 bases, with 12 bases between them. Germline-derived CDR1 and CDR2 are MDHEN and SYDVKM. The CDR3 DNA reads TGTGCCAGCAGCCTTCCAGGGTTCTATGGCTACACCTTC. As protein: CASSLPGFYGYTF.

CDR3 in DNA: TGTGCCAGCAGCCGTTGGCGGGGGGGATTCAATGAGCAGTTCTTC. Protein sequence: CASSRWRGGFNEQFF. This sequence joins TRBV7-9 and TRBJ2-1, with 9 bases fitting TRBD2. V trimming: 5 bases; J trimming: 6 bases; junction bases outside the gene matches: 8. CDR3 size: 15 residues. Germline CDR1 is SEHNR and CDR2 is FQNEAQ (reference sequence). Supplemented by reference TRBV7-9 and TRBJ2-1, the full variable domain reads DTGVSQNPRHKITKRGQNVTFRCDPISEHNRLYWYRQTLGQGPEFLTYFQNEAQLEKSRLLSDRFSAERPKGSFSTLEIQRTEQGDSAMYLCASSRWRGGFNEQFFGPGTRLTVL.

This clone was picked up one time. The rearrangement joins TRBV5-8 to TRBJ2-6, with a tentative D call TRBD1 (5 bases). V was shortened by 2 bases and J by 0 bases, with 12 bases between the two germline ends. The CDR3 is 17 residues long. Per germline, CDR1 SGHTS and CDR2 YDEGEE. The CDR3 coding sequence is TGTGCCAGCAGCTTCATGGGGCAATCCTCTGGGGCCAACGTCCTGACTTTC. This translates into CASSFMGQSSGANVLTF.

The rearrangement uses TRBV5-1 and TRBJ2-7, with 9 bases fitting TRBD2. CDR1 and CDR2 (germline): SGHRS, YFSETQ. Unmatched junction bases numbered 10, after V lost 2 bases and J lost 1 base. CDR3 length: 17 amino acids. CDR3 sequence: CASSFQPGLALSYEQYF. CDR3 DNA: TGCGCCAGCAGCTTCCAACCGGGACTAGCATTGTCCTACGAGCAGTACTTC.

This chain links TRBV11-2 with TRBJ2-1; a possible D gene is TRBD1 (9 bases). The germline V gene has CDR1 SGHAT and CDR2 FQNNGV. The CDR3 has 17 amino acids. V dropped 1 base and J dropped 10 bases, with 23 bases sitting between them. The CDR3 loop reads CASSLGGGTGTLGEQFF. The CDR3, as DNA: TGTGCCAGCAGCTTAGGCGGGGGGACAGGGACATTAGGGGAGCAGTTCTTC.

V and J are TRBV7-8 and TRBJ1-1; D remains ambiguous. Trimming removed 3 bases at V and 0 bases at J, with 8 bases between. The CDR3 runs to 14 residues. Germline V gene sequence: CDR1 SGHVS, CDR2 FQNEAQ. The CDR3: CASSFTPVNTEAFF. CDR3 nucleotide sequence: TGTGCCAGCAGCTTCACACCAGTGAACACTGAAGCTTTCTTT. Full variable domain (outside the CDR3, taken from reference TRBV7-8 and TRBJ1-1): GAGVSQSPRYKVAKRGQDVALRCDPISGHVSLFWYQQALGQGPEFLTYFQNEAQLDKSGLPSDRFFAERPEGSVSTLKIQRTQQEDSAVYLCASSFTPVNTEAFFGQGTRLTVV.

The rearrangement links TRBV18 to TRBJ2-6; 8 bases fit TRBD1. Germline-derived CDR1 and CDR2 are KGHSH and LQKENI. J was trimmed by 0 bases and V by 0 bases; bases with no gene match: 7. The CDR3 has 19 residues. The CDR3 DNA is TGTGCCAGCTCACCACCGTACAGGACAGGGCTCTCTGGGGCCAACGTCCTGACTTTC. Protein sequence: CASSPPYRTGLSGANVLTF.

V is TRBV30 and J is TRBJ1-3; D is possibly TRBD1 (5 bases). CDR1 GTSNPN and CDR2 SVGIG come from the germline V gene (reference sequence). The CDR3 totals 12 residues. Trimming took off 0 bases at V and 11 bases at J, with 11 bases between the two ends. In DNA, the CDR3 is TGTGCCTGGAGTGTAGCGGGGACCTCCATATATTTT. Residues: CAWSVAGTSIYF.

On this clone itself: Sequence at one end of the junction differs from germline and may be a read error. The genes are TRBV18 and TRBJ2-1, with D perhaps TRBD1 (6 bases). The V gene's germline CDR1 is KGHSH and CDR2 LQKENI. This CDR3 is 14 amino acids long. The CDR3, as DNA: TGTGCCAGCTCCCCACTACAGGGCGGCAATGAGCAGTTCTTC. Amino acid sequence: CASSPLQGGNEQFF.